A single sample gave rise to the 29 T cell receptor beta chains below, sequenced in a study of molecular identifiers for immune sequencing clone quantification. One entry per CDR3 protein, called by TCRdb with MiXCR from the PCR reads. The profile shows around 470,000 distinct CDR3 sequences, 20% to 25% of them singletons. The sequenced sample consisted of naive CD8+ T cells from blood, with Jurkat cell RNA spiked in. Subset denoted: FACS-sorted CD8+CD4-CCR7+CD45RA+ naive T cells. These receptors were obtained from a human donor in good health. Some libraries in this study had Jurkat cell RNA spiked in.

The genes are TRBV6-5 and TRBJ2-5; D call uncertain. Between the trimmed V and J ends, which lost 4 bases and 3 bases, there was a span of 21 bases. The CDR3 is made up of 17 amino acids. Germline V gene sequence: CDR1 MNHEY, CDR2 SVGAGI. CDR3 sequence reads: CASSSLNSQFRKETQYF. The CDR3 DNA reads TGTGCCAGCAGTTCCCTGAACAGCCAGTTCAGGAAAGAGACCCAGTACTTC.

This clonotype appeared many times. This rearrangement joins TRBV12-3 or TRBV12-4 to TRBJ1-1; D gene ambiguous. V lost 7 bases and J lost 5, with 11 bases in between. This CDR3 contains 12 residues. CDR3 sequence reads: CASTLTGTEAFF. CDR3 nucleotides: TGTGCCAGCACCCTAACGGGGACTGAAGCTTTCTTT.

The table lists this clonotype with a few counts. This chain uses TRBV4-3 with TRBJ1-1, with D tentatively TRBD1 (6 bases). The CDR3 is 16 residues long. Trimming took off 2 bases at V and 2 bases at J, with 15 bases between the two ends. The V gene's germline CDR1 is LGHNA and CDR2 YSLEER. The CDR3 region has the DNA TGCGCCAGCAGCCAAACCGGGGGCCCACTCAACACTGAAGCTTTCTTT. It is translated as CASSQTGGPLNTEAFF.

The rearrangement joins TRBV29-1 to TRBJ2-7; D is uncertain. CDR3 length: 14 amino acids. The germline V gene encodes CDR1 SQVTM and CDR2 ANQGSEA. V was shortened by 6 bases and J by 4 bases, with 19 bases between the two germline ends. The CDR3 DNA sequence: TGCAGCGTGCTTATAGATGAGAGCTTGTACGAGCAGTACTTC. Protein: CSVLIDESLYEQYF.

The sample holds a few counts of this clonotype. The V call is TRBV5-1, the J call TRBJ1-1; D is perhaps TRBD1 (5 bases). The ends were cut back, 1 base at V and 3 bases at J, with 13 bases in the middle. This CDR3 has 15 amino acids. Looked up from germline, CDR1 is SGHRS and CDR2 is YFSETQ. CDR3 sequence: CASSLSNPGYTEAFF. Written as DNA, the CDR3 is TGCGCCAGCAGCTTGAGCAACCCAGGGTACACTGAAGCTTTCTTT.

Only a few counts were recorded for this clonotype. This sequence joins TRBV7-8 and TRBJ1-5; D gene uncertain. This CDR3 is built from 15 residues. Trimming stripped 1 base from V and 0 bases from J, with 7 bases between. The germline gives CDR1 SGHVS, CDR2 FQNEAQ. For the CDR3, the DNA is TGTGCCAGCAGCTTAGTGGAGGATAGCAATCAGCCCCAGCATTTT. Protein sequence: CASSLVEDSNQPQHF.

This clonotype was counted between two and nine times. One junction end disagrees with the germline gene, perhaps due to a read error. V is TRBV4-3 and J is TRBJ2-1, with 10 bases matching TRBD1. Germline CDR1 is LGHNA and CDR2 is YSLEER. This CDR3 spans 16 amino acids. CDR3 region: CVSSQESDRGGNEQFF. CDR3 in DNA: TGCGTCAGCAGCCAAGAATCGGACAGGGGGGGCAATGAGCAGTTCTTC.

In its sample, this clonotype was seen a few times. V gene TRBV5-1 combines with J gene TRBJ2-1; 7 bases are a match to TRBD1. This CDR3 has 17 residues. J gave up 3 bases and V 4 bases, and 13 bases lay outside the gene matches. Germline V gene data show CDR1 as SGHRS and CDR2 as YFSETQ. CDR3 sequence (DNA): TGCGCCAGCAGCCCGGCCGTCGGGACAGCCTTCTACAATGAGCAGTTCTTC. It yields the protein CASSPAVGTAFYNEQFF.

With regard to this clonotype: A read error is possible here, since a much larger clone lies one base away. The CDR3 nucleotides are TGTGCCAGCAGCTTCGTCCCAGATACGCAGTATTTT. Protein: CASSFVPDTQYF. V is TRBV5-6 and J is TRBJ2-3, with unresolved D. This CDR3 contains 12 residues. Deletions cut 2 bases from V and 4 bases from J, with 5 bases between. CDR1 and CDR2 (germline): SGHDT, YYEEEE.

Only a few counts were recorded for this clonotype. The chain employs TRBV7-9 and TRBJ2-2, with 8 bases aligning to TRBD1. V lost 5 bases to trimming and J lost 7 bases; unmatched junction nucleotides: 15. This CDR3 is 17 amino acids long. Germline values: CDR1 SEHNR, CDR2 FQNEAQ (reference sequence). CDR3 in amino acids: CASSDTWQGAGSGELFF. The CDR3 DNA is TGTGCCAGCAGCGACACGTGGCAGGGGGCTGGCAGCGGGGAGCTGTTTTTT.

This clonotype was observed a few times. This chain uses TRBV14 with TRBJ2-1; tentatively, D is TRBD1 (6 bases). The ends were cut back, 2 bases at V and 1 base at J, with 9 bases in the middle. CDR1 is SGHDN, CDR2 FVKESK, per germline. The CDR3 spans 15 residues. In DNA form, the CDR3 reads TGTGCCAGCAGCCAACAGGGGTGGTCCTACAATGAGCAGTTCTTC. Protein product: CASSQQGWSYNEQFF.

This clonotype came up many times. The chain joins TRBV19 to TRBJ2-7; D is possibly TRBD1 or TRBD2 (6 bases each). The CDR3 has 15 amino acids. CDR1 LNHDA and CDR2 SQIVND come from the germline V gene (reference sequence). Trimming removed 2 bases at V and 3 bases at J, with 14 bases between. Here the CDR3 DNA reads TGTGCCAGTAGTATAAATAGCGGACAGTTCTACGAGCAGTACTTC. Its protein is CASSINSGQFYEQYF.

The chain joins TRBV6-2 or TRBV6-3 to TRBJ1-5, with 7 nucleotides matching TRBD1. Germline values: CDR1 MNHEY, CDR2 SVGEGT. J gave up 5 bases and V 2 bases, and 6 bases lay outside the gene matches. The CDR3 sequence is 15 residues long. CDR3 DNA: TGTGCCAGCAGTTACGGCAGGGGGGGCTATCAGCCCCAGCATTTT. Amino acids: CASSYGRGGYQPQHF.

A word on this clonotype: A much more abundant neighbour one base away suggests this may be a read error. V is TRBV27 and J is TRBJ2-7; TRBD2 aligns across 11 bases. The CDR3 is 14 amino acids. The germline V gene has CDR1 MNHEY and CDR2 SMNVEV (reference sequence). The junction had 6 bases not matched to a gene; V was cut back by 8 bases and J by 3 bases. The CDR3 loop reads CASGPGLAVYEQYF. CDR3 bases: TGTGCCAGCGGCCCGGGACTAGCGGTCTACGAGCAGTACTTC.

This clonotype was detected many times. V is TRBV29-1 and J is TRBJ2-1, with TRBD2 matching over 11 bases. The ends lost 6 bases at V and 0 bases at J; junction bases unmatched: 4. Germline assignment: CDR1 SQVTM and CDR2 ANQGSEA. The CDR3 contains 15 residues. In nucleotides, the CDR3 is TGCAGCGTGTTAGCGGGGGGGTACTCCTACAATGAGCAGTTCTTC. It translates to CSVLAGGYSYNEQFF.

This chain links TRBV28 with TRBJ1-1; D call uncertain. V dropped 5 bases and J dropped 3 bases, with 13 bases sitting between them. Germline CDR1 and CDR2: MDHEN and SYDVKM. The CDR3 length is 14 residues. Here the CDR3 DNA reads TGTGCCAGCAGTCACACCAACCTCTACACTGAAGCTTTCTTT. Its protein is CASSHTNLYTEAFF.

This clonotype was seen only a few times. V gene TRBV2 combines with J gene TRBJ1-1; D is ambiguous. CDR3 length: 11 residues. Germline CDR1 reads SNHLY; CDR2 reads FYNNEI. V lost 8 bases to trimming and J lost 3 bases, with 7 bases between them. CDR3 sequence reads: CASRQYTEAFF. The CDR3 coding sequence is TGTGCCAGCCGCCAGTACACTGAAGCTTTCTTT.

This clonotype was seen a single time. CDR3 sequence reads: CSAGGGGVQETQYF. Here the CDR3 DNA reads TGCAGTGCTGGAGGCGGGGGGGTCCAAGAGACCCAGTACTTC. The chain couples TRBV20-1 to TRBJ2-5; 9 nucleotides line up with TRBD2. The CDR3 covers 14 residues. V lost 5 bases, J lost 1 base, and 5 bases stayed unmatched. Germline loops: CDR1 DFQATT, CDR2 SNEGSKA (reference sequence).

The table lists this clonotype with many counts. CDR3 residues: CASSYGGASTDTQYF. In nucleotides, the CDR3 is TGTGCCAGTAGTTACGGCGGAGCTAGCACAGATACGCAGTATTTT. The chain carries TRBV19 and TRBJ2-3; no definite D call. The CDR3 totals 15 residues. Trimming removed 5 bases at V and 0 bases at J, with 12 bases between. Germline values: CDR1 LNHDA, CDR2 SQIVND (reference sequence).

At least ten counts were recorded for this clonotype. This chain connects TRBV28 to TRBJ1-2; no clear D. The CDR3 runs 9 residues. The germline V and J ends were trimmed by 4 bases and 8 bases, with 2 bases remaining between them. The germline gives CDR1 MDHEN, CDR2 SYDVKM. The CDR3 bases are TGTGCCAGCAGTTCCGGCTACACCTTC. As protein: CASSSGYTF.

The CDR3 DNA sequence: TGTGCCTGGAGGGATAGCGGGGGACAAGAGACCCAGTACTTC. It is translated as CAWRDSGGQETQYF. This chain uses TRBV30 with TRBJ2-5, with 9 bases aligning to TRBD2. Germline V gene data show CDR1 as GTSNPN and CDR2 as SVGIG (reference sequence). V dropped 3 bases and J dropped 2; count of bases not matched to a gene: 4. This CDR3 has 14 residues.

The rearrangement joins TRBV7-9 to TRBJ1-4, with 7 bases aligning to TRBD1. The germline V gene encodes CDR1 SEHNR and CDR2 FQNEAQ (reference sequence). Trimming at V came to 0 bases and at J to 17 bases, leaving 3 bases not matched to a gene. The CDR3 runs to 11 residues. The CDR3 here is CASSLAGQFFF. The CDR3 DNA reads TGTGCCAGCAGCTTAGCGGGACAGTTTTTTTTT.

This clonotype was detected a few times. The V and J genes are TRBV6-8 and TRBJ2-7, with TRBD1 identical over 8 bases. The CDR3 totals 18 residues. Per the germline V gene, CDR1 is MNHGY and CDR2 is SAAAGT. J was trimmed by 2 bases and V by 0 bases; bases with no gene match: 12. The CDR3 reads CASSYSWVPGQETYEQYF. The CDR3 DNA reads TGTGCCAGCAGTTACTCGTGGGTACCGGGACAGGAGACCTACGAGCAGTACTTC.

V gene TRBV20-1 combines with J gene TRBJ2-3, with TRBD2 matching 10 bases. Germline V gene lookup returns CDR1 DFQATT and CDR2 SNEGSKA (reference sequence). CDR3 length: 17 residues. V gave up 2 bases and J gave up 1 base; unmatched junction bases: 9. CDR3 coding DNA: TGCAGTGCTAGATCAAAATCTCTAGCGGGAGGCACAGATACGCAGTATTTT. This sequence encodes CSARSKSLAGGTDTQYF.

This clonotype was seen a few times. The chain combines TRBV20-1 with TRBJ2-7, with TRBD2 matching 7 bases. Germline V CDR1 and CDR2: DFQATT, SNEGSKA (reference sequence). V was pared by 1 base and J by 3 bases, with 12 bases of the junction left unmatched. CDR3 length equals 16 residues. The CDR3 DNA reads TGCAGTGCTAGAGCACCAGCTAGCGGAGCGGGCTACGAGCAGTACTTC. It specifies CSARAPASGAGYEQYF.

This rearrangement joins TRBV12-3 or TRBV12-4 to TRBJ1-4, with 12 positions matching TRBD1. V shed 4 bases and J 12 bases; nucleotides not matched to a gene: 15. The CDR3 is made up of 17 amino acids. The CDR3 reads CASSSLGQGAPNEELFF. The CDR3 coding sequence is TGTGCCAGCAGTTCCCTGGGACAGGGGGCGCCTAACGAAGAACTGTTTTTT.

This chain connects TRBV6-5 to TRBJ2-7; D possibly corresponds to TRBD2 (6 bases). The CDR3 has 13 residues. Germline V gives CDR1 MNHEY, CDR2 SVGAGI. Trimming took off 6 bases at V and 7 bases at J, with 16 bases between the two ends. In DNA form, the CDR3 reads TGTGCCAGCAGAGTGGGAGGACCCCTGGAGCAGTACTTC. Translated, it gives CASRVGGPLEQYF.

This clonotype was observed a few times. The chain is built from TRBV7-3 and TRBJ2-3, with 9 bases lining up with TRBD2. The length of the CDR3 is 15 residues. The germline V gene encodes CDR1 SGHTA and CDR2 FQGTGA. With V trimmed by 5 bases and J by 4 bases, 7 bases remained unmatched. The CDR3 region is CASSPDLAGPDTQYF. Written as DNA, the CDR3 is TGTGCCAGCAGCCCCGATCTAGCGGGGCCAGATACGCAGTATTTT.

On this clonotype: The CDR3 ends on some other residue instead of the conserved phenylalanine or tryptophan, so this is likely a read error. This chain links TRBV7-2 with TRBJ2-5; TRBD2 might be the D (7 bases). V dropped 5 bases and J dropped 1 base, with 14 bases sitting between them. This CDR3 is built from 15 residues. Germline-derived CDR1 and CDR2 are SGHTA and FQGNSA. CDR3 in DNA: TGTGCCAGCAGCCAAGGGGGAGGGATCCAAGAGACCCAGTACTCC. Translation gives CASSQGGGIQETQYS.